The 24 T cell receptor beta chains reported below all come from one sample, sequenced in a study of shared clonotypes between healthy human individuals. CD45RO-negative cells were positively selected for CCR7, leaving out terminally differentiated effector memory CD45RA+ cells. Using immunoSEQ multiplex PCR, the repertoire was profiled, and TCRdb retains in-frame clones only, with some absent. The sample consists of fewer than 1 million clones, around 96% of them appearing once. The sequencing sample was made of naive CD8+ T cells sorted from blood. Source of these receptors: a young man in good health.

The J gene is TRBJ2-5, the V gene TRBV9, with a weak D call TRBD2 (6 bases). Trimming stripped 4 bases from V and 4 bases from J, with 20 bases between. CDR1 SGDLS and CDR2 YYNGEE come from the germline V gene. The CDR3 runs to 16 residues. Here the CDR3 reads CASSLGGESISETQYF. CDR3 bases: TGTGCCAGCAGCCTTGGAGGGGAGTCCATTTCAGAGACCCAGTACTTC.

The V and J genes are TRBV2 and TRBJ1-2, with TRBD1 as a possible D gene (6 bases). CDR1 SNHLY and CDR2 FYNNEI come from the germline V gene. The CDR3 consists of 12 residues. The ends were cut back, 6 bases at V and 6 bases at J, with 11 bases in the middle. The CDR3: CASRGTYDGYTF. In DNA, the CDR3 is TGTGCCAGCAGAGGGACATACGATGGCTACACCTTC.

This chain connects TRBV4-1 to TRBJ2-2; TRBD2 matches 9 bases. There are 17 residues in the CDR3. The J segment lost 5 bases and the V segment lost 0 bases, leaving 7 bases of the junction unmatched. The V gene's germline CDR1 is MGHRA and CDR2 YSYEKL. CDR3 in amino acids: CASSQEFSSGMTGELFF. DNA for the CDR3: TGCGCCAGCAGCCAAGAATTTTCTAGCGGGATGACCGGGGAGCTGTTTTTT.

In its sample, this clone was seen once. CDR3 bases: TGCGCCAGCAGCCAAGATCCGGGACTAGCGGGAGGATCACCCCACGGCTACGAGCAGTACTTC. As protein: CASSQDPGLAGGSPHGYEQYF. The gene calls are TRBV4-1 and TRBJ2-7, with TRBD2 matching over 15 bases. The CDR3 contains 21 residues. Trimming removed 0 bases from V and 3 bases from J; junction bases left unmatched: 15. The V gene's germline CDR1 is MGHRA and CDR2 YSYEKL.

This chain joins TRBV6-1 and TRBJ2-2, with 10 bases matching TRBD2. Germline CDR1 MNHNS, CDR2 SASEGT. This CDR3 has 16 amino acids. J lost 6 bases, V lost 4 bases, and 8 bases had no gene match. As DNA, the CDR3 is TGTGCCAGCAGTGGGGTTCTAGCGGGAGACGCCGGGGAGCTGTTTTTT. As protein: CASSGVLAGDAGELFF.

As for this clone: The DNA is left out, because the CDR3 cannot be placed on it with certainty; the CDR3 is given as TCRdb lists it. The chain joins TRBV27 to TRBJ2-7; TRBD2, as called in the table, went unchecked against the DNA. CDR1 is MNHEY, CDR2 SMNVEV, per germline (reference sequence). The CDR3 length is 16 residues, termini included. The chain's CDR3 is CASSSSVGLVIYEQYF.

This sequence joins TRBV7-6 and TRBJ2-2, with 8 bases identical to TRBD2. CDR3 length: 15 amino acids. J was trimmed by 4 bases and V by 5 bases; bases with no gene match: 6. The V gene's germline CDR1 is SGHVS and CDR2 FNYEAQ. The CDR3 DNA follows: TGTGCCAGCAGCCCCCGGGGGGGAAGCACCGGGGAGCTGTTTTTT. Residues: CASSPRGGSTGELFF.

CDR3: CASSGGPGGHEQYF. CDR3 bases: TGTGCCAGCAGCGGGGGGCCGGGTGGCCACGAGCAGTACTTC. The V call is TRBV14, the J call TRBJ2-7; D tentatively reads TRBD1 or TRBD2 (6 bases each). CDR1 SGHDN and CDR2 FVKESK come from the germline V gene. V lost 5 bases and J 5 bases, leaving 16 bases between the germline ends. This CDR3 is 14 amino acids long.

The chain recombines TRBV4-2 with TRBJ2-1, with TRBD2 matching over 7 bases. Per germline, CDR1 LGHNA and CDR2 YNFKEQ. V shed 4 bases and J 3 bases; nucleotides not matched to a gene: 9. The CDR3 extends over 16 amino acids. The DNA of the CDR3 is TGTGCCAGCAGCCCATCGGAAATAGCGGGCTACAATGAGCAGTTCTTC. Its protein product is CASSPSEIAGYNEQFF.

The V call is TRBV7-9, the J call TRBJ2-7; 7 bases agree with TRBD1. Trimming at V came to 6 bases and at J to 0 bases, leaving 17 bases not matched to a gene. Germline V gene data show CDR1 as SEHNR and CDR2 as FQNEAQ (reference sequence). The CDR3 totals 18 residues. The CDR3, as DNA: TGTGCCAGCAGTCCTCCGGCCGGGACAGACCCTTACTCCTACGAGCAGTACTTC. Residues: CASSPPAGTDPYSYEQYF. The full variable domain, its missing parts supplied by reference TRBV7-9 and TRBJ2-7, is DTGVSQNPRHKITKRGQNVTFRCDPISEHNRLYWYRQTLGQGPEFLTYFQNEAQLEKSRLLSDRFSAERPKGSFSTLEIQRTEQGDSAMYLCASSPPAGTDPYSYEQYFGPGTRLTVT.

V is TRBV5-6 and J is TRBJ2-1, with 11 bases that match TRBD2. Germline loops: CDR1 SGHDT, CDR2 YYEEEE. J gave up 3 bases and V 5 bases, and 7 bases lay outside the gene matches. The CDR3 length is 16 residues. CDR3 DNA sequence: TGTGCCAGCAGTGGATATAGCGGGAGGGGCTACAATGAGCAGTTCTTC. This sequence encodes CASSGYSGRGYNEQFF. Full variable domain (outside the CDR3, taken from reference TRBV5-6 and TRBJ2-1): DAGVTQSPTHLIKTRGQQVTLRCSPKSGHDTVSWYQQALGQGPQFIFQYYEEEERQRGNFPDRFSGHQFPNYSSELNVNALLLGDSALYLCASSGYSGRGYNEQFFGPGTRLTVL.

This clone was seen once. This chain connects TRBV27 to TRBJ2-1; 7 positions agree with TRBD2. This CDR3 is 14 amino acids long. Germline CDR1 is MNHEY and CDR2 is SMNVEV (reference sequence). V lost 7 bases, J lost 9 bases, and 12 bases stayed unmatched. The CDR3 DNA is TGTGCCAGCAACCCGGGGGGAGCCCCCATTGAGCAGTTCTTC. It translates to CASNPGGAPIEQFF.

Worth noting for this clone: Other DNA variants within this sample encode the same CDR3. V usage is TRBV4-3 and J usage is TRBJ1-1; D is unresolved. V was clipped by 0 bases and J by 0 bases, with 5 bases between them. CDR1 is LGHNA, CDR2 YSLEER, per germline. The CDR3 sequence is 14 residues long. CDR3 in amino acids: CASSQEGMNTEAFF. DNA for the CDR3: TGCGCCAGCAGCCAAGAGGGCATGAACACTGAAGCTTTCTTT.

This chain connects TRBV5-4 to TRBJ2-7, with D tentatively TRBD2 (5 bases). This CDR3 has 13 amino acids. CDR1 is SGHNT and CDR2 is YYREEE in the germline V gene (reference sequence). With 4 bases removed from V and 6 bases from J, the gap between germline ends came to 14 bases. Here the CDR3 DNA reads TGTGCCAGCAGCCTCACAGAGGACTCCGAGCAGTACTTC. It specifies CASSLTEDSEQYF.

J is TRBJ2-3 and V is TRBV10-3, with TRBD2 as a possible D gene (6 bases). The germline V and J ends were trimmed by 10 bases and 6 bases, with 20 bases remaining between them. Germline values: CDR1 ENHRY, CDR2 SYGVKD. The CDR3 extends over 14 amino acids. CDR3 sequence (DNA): TGTGCCACCGCGGGGCGGACATTCTCGGATACGCAGTATTTT. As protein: CATAGRTFSDTQYF.

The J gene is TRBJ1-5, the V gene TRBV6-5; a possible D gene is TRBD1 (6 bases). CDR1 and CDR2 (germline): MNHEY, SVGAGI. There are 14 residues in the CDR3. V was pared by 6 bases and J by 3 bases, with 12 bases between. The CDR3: CASSPDRNNQPQHF. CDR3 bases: TGTGCCAGCAGCCCAGACAGGAACAATCAGCCCCAGCATTTT.

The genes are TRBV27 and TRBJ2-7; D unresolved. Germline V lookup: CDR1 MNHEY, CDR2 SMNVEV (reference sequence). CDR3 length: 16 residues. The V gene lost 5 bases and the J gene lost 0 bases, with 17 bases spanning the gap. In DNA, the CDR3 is TGTGCCAGCAGTCCGCTCCTGACGGCCGGCTCCTACGAGCAGTACTTC. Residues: CASSPLLTAGSYEQYF.

The CDR3 nucleotides read TGTGCCAGCAGCGTTTCGGATACCCGCGAGCAGTACTTC. Translation: CASSVSDTREQYF. The chain employs TRBV27 and TRBJ2-7; D is unclear. Trimming pared 6 bases from V and 6 bases from J, leaving 15 bases between. The length of the CDR3 is 13 residues. Germline loops: CDR1 MNHEY, CDR2 SMNVEV (reference sequence).

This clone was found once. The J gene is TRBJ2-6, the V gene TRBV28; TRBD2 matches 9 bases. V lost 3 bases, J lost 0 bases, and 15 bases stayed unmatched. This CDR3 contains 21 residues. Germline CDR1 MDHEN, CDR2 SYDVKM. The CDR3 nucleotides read TGTGCCAGCAGTTTTGGGGGCCGACCGGGACTAGCAGTCTCTGGGGCCAACGTCCTGACTTTC. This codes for CASSFGGRPGLAVSGANVLTF. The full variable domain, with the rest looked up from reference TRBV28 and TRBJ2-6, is DVKVTQSSRYLVKRTGEKVFLECVQDMDHENMFWYRQDPGLGLRLIYFSYDVKMKEKGDIPEGYSVSREKKERFSLILESASTNQTSMYLCASSFGGRPGLAVSGANVLTFGAGSRLTVL.

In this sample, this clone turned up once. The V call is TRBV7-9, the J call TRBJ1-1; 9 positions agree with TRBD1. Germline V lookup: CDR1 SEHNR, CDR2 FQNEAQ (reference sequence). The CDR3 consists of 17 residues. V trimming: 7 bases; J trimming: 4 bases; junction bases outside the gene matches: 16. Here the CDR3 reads CASTRPWTGDVITEAFF. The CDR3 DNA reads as TGTGCCAGCACCCGACCTTGGACAGGGGACGTGATCACTGAAGCTTTCTTT.

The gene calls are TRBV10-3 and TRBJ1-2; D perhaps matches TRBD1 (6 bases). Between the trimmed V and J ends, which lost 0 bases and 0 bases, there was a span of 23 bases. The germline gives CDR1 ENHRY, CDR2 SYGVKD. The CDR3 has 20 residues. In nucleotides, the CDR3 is TGTGCCATCAGTGAGTCGGGTGCTGGCTTGGCGGGGGCCACTAACTATGGCTACACCTTC. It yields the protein CAISESGAGLAGATNYGYTF.

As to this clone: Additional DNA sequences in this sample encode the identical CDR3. The CDR3 nucleotides read TGTGCCAGTAGTCTCGGCGAGAACACTGAAGCTTTCTTT. It codes for CASSLGENTEAFF. The chain employs TRBV19 and TRBJ1-1; no definite D call. This CDR3 region has 13 residues. The V gene's germline CDR1 is LNHDA and CDR2 SQIVND (reference sequence). V gave up 5 bases and J gave up 1 base, with 8 bases separating them.

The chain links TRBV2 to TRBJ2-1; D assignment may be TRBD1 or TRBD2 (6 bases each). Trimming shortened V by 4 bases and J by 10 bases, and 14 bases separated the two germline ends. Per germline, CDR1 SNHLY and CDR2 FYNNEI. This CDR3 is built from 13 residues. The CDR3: CASSGGAGTEQFF. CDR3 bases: TGTGCCAGCAGTGGGGGGGCAGGTACGGAGCAGTTCTTC.

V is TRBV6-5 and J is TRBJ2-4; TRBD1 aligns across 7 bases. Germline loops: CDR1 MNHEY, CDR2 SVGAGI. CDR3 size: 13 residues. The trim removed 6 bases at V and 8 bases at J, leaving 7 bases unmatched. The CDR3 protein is CASRDDRVDIQYF. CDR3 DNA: TGTGCCAGCAGAGACGACAGGGTTGACATTCAGTACTTC.